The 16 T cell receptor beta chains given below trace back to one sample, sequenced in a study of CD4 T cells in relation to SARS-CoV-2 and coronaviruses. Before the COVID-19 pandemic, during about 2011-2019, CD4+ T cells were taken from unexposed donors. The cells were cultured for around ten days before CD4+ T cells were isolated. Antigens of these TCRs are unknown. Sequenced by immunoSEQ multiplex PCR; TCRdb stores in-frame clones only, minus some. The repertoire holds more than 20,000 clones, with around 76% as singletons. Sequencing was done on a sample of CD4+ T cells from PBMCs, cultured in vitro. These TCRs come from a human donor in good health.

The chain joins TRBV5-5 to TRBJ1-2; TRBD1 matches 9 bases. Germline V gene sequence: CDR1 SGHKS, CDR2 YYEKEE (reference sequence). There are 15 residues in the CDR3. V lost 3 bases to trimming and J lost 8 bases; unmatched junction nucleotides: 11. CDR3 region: CASSSPGQGGPGYTF. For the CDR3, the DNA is TGTGCCAGCAGCTCTCCGGGACAGGGTGGACCCGGCTACACCTTC.

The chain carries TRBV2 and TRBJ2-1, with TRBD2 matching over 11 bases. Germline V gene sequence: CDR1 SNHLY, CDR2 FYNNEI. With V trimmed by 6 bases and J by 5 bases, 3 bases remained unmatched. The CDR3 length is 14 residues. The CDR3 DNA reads TGTGCCAGCAGGCGACTAGCGGGGAACAATGAGCAGTTCTTC. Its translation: CASRRLAGNNEQFF. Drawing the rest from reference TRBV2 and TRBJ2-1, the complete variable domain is EPEVTQTPSHQVTQMGQEVILRCVPISNHLYFYWYRQILGQKVEFLVSFYNNEISEKSEIFDDQFSVERPDGSNFTLKIRSTKLEDSAMYFCASRRLAGNNEQFFGPGTRLTVL.

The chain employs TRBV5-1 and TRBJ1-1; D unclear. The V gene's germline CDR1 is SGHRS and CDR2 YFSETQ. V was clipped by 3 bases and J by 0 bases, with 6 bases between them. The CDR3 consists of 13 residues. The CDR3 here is CASSYVMNTEAFF. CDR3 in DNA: TGCGCCAGCAGCTACGTCATGAACACTGAAGCTTTCTTT.

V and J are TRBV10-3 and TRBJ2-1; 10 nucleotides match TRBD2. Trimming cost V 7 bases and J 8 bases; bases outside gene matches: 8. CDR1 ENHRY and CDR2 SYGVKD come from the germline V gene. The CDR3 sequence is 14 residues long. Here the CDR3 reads CAIKASGSRDEQFF. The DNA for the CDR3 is TGTGCCATCAAGGCTAGCGGGAGTCGCGATGAGCAGTTCTTC.

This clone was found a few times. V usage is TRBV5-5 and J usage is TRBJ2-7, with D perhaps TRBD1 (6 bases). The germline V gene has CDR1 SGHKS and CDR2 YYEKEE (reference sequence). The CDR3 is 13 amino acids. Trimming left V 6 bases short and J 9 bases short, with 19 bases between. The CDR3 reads CASTLGAYEWQYF. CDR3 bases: TGTGCCAGCACCCTGGGGGCCTACGAGTGGCAGTACTTC.

The CDR3 DNA is TGCGCCAGCAGGAGCACAGATACGCAGTATTTT. Encoded protein: CASRSTDTQYF. The V call is TRBV5-1, the J call TRBJ2-3; D not certain. CDR1 and CDR2 (germline): SGHRS, YFSETQ. CDR3 size: 11 residues. V lost 5 bases, J lost 0 bases, and 1 base lay in between.

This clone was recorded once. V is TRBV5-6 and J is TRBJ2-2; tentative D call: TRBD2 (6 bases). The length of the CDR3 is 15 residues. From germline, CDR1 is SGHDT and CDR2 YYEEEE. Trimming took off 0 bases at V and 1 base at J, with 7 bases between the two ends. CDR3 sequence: CASSLGGMNTGELFF. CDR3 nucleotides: TGTGCCAGCAGCTTGGGCGGGATGAACACCGGGGAGCTGTTTTTT.

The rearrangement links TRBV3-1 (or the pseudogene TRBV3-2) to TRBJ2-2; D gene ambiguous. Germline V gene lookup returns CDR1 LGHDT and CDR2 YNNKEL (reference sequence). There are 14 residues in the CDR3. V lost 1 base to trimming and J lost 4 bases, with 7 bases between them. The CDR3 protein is CASSQGPITGELFF. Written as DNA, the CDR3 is TGTGCCAGCAGCCAAGGGCCGATCACCGGGGAGCTGTTTTTT.

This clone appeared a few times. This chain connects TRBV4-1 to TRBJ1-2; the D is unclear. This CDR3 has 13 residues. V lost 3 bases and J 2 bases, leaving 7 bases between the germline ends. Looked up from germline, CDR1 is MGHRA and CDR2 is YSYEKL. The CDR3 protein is CASSQESNYGYTF. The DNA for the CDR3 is TGCGCCAGCAGCCAGGAGAGCAACTATGGCTACACCTTC.

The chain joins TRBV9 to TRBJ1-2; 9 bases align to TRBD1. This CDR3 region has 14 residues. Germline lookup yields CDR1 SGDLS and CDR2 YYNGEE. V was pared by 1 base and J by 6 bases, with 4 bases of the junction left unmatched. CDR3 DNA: TGTGCCAGCAGCGTAAACAGGGGGCAGGATGGCTACACCTTC. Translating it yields CASSVNRGQDGYTF.

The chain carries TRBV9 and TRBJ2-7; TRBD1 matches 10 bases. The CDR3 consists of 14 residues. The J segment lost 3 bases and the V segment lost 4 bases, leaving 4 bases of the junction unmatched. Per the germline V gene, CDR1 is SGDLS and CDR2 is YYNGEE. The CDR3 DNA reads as TGTGCCAGCAGCCCCCGGGACAGGGGCTACGAGCAGTACTTC. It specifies CASSPRDRGYEQYF.

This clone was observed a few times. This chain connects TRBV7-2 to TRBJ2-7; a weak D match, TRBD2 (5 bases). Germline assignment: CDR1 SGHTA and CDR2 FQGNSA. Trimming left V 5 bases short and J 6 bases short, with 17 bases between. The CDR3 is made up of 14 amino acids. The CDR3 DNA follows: TGTGCCAGCAGCCCCTCGGCCCCGGGATTCGAGCAGTACTTC. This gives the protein CASSPSAPGFEQYF.

The CDR3 spells CASSYSALYEQYF. The CDR3 region has the DNA TGTGCCAGCAGTTACTCGGCCCTATACGAGCAGTACTTC. The chain combines TRBV6-2 or TRBV6-3 with TRBJ2-7; D gene unclear. This CDR3 has 13 amino acids. CDR1 MNHEY and CDR2 SVGEGT come from the germline V gene. V was cut by 0 bases and J by 4 bases, with 7 bases left in between.

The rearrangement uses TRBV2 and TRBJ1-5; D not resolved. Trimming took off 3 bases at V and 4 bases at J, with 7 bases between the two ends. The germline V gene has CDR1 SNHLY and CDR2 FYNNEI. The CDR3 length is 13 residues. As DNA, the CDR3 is TGTGCCAGCAGTGACGAAGAGAATCAGCCCCAGCATTTT. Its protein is CASSDEENQPQHF.

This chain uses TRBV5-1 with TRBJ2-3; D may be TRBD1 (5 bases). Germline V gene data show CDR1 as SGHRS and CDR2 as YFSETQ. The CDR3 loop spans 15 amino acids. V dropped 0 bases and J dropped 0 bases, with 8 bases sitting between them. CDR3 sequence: CASSLGTHSTDTQYF. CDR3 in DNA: TGCGCCAGCAGCTTGGGGACACATAGCACAGATACGCAGTATTTT.

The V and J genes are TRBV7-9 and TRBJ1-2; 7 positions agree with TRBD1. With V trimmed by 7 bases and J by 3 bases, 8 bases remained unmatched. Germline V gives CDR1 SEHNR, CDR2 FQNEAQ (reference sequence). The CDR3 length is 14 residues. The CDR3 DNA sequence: TGTGCCAGCACCCGCTGGGACAGAGACTATGGCTACACCTTC. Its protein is CASTRWDRDYGYTF. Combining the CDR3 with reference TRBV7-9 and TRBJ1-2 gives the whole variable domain DTGVSQNPRHKITKRGQNVTFRCDPISEHNRLYWYRQTLGQGPEFLTYFQNEAQLEKSRLLSDRFSAERPKGSFSTLEIQRTEQGDSAMYLCASTRWDRDYGYTFGSGTRLTVV.